Sequencing of this TCR beta chain was carried out in a study of control samples from healthy donors and cancer patients. Trimming removed 4 bases from V and 3 bases from J, with 7 bases in between. This CDR3 comprises 12 residues. Germline V gene sequence: CDR1 SGHRS, CDR2 YFSETQ. The assay was immunoSEQ multiplex PCR, and TCRdb's table has in-frame clones only and misses some. Found here are approximately 170,000 clones, about 91% of them singletons; the top ten hold 4.5% to 6%. Sample: blood. The chain couples TRBV5-1 to TRBJ1-1, with D perhaps matching TRBD1 (5 bases). The receptor was isolated from a woman aged 25-40 years in good health. CDR3 protein: CASSGGDTEAFF. The CDR3, as DNA: TGCGCCAGCAGCGGGGGAGACACTGAAGCTTTCTTT.